This T cell receptor (beta chain) was identified in a study of cytomegalovirus exposure and HLA in healthy donors. Across the whole study: Of over 350 genotyped donors, roughly 80% grouped in the Caucasian-associated ancestry cluster.

In the PCR, 60 Vbeta and 13 Jbeta primers were used. TCRdb's copy holds only in-frame clones and misses some; the assay was immunoSEQ multiplex PCR. The data show a few hundred thousand clones, about four fifths seen once. With respect to this clone: Its specificity is unknown.

Donors likely had unrecorded immune exposures despite being nominally healthy when sampled. Overall study findings and caveats: In a later analysis, HLA-C alleles had the fewest associated TCRs, DRB1 alleles the most.

The sample consisted of PBMCs. The clonotype originates from a girl aged 2-10 years in good health and CMV-seronegative.

As DNA, the CDR3 is TGTGCCACCAGCAGACCGACAGGGTATAGGGTCGAGCAGTACTTC. It specifies CATSRPTGYRVEQYF. This sequence joins TRBV15 and TRBJ2-7, with 7 positions matching TRBD1. After removal of 2 bases from V and 6 bases from J, the junction contained 10 bases not matched to a gene. The V gene's germline CDR1 is LNHNV and CDR2 YYDKDF (reference sequence). The CDR3 extends over 15 amino acids.